These 14 T cell receptor beta chains were sequenced from one sample in a study of shared clonotypes between healthy human individuals. The method was immunoSEQ multiplex PCR; TCRdb's version includes in-frame clones alone and lacks a portion of them. The profile shows around 180,000 clones, just under 95% of them singletons. The sequenced sample was naive CD4+ T cells sorted from blood. Subset meaning: CD45RA+ positively selected. The receptors here all came from a woman aged 25-40 years in good health.

The chain links TRBV10-3 to TRBJ1-3; D remains ambiguous. V was trimmed by 6 bases and J by 0 bases, leaving 21 bases between them. The CDR3 contains 18 residues. The germline CDR1 and CDR2 sequences are ENHRY and SYGVKD. CDR3 DNA: TGTGCCATCAGACTCGGAAAGAATACAGCGTACTCTGGAAACACCATATATTTT. This gives the protein CAIRLGKNTAYSGNTIYF.

This CDR3 is CASNPGLASYEQFF. CDR3 in DNA: TGTGCCAGCAACCCGGGACTAGCGTCATATGAGCAGTTCTTC. The rearrangement links TRBV5-4 to TRBJ2-1; 10 nucleotides agree with TRBD2. Germline V gene data show CDR1 as SGHNT and CDR2 as YYREEE (reference sequence). This CDR3 comprises 14 residues. V shed 6 bases and J 8 bases; nucleotides not matched to a gene: 8.

This clone was recorded only once. V and J are TRBV27 and TRBJ2-1; the match to TRBD2 covers 11 bases. V lost 8 bases and J lost 4; bases outside the gene matches: 10. Germline V gives CDR1 MNHEY, CDR2 SMNVEV (reference sequence). CDR3 size: 16 residues. CDR3 sequence reads: CASGTETSGTYNEQFF. The CDR3 DNA sequence: TGTGCCAGCGGTACAGAGACTAGCGGGACGTACAATGAGCAGTTCTTC.

The CDR3 region has the DNA TGCAGTGGAGGTGGCTACACCTTC. Residues: CSGGGYTF. The chain uses TRBV20-1 and TRBJ1-2; D is unclear. The ends were cut back, 7 bases at V and 7 bases at J, with 4 bases in the middle. CDR3 length: 8 residues. Per the germline V gene, CDR1 is DFQATT and CDR2 is SNEGSKA (reference sequence).

This chain joins TRBV27 and TRBJ2-7; D is possibly TRBD1 (6 bases). The V gene lost 3 bases and the J gene lost 7 bases, with 16 bases spanning the gap. Per germline, CDR1 MNHEY and CDR2 SMNVEV (reference sequence). The CDR3 has 14 amino acids. The CDR3 DNA sequence: TGTGCCAGCAGTTTTTCAAGGGACATGGGGGAGCAGTACTTC. Its protein product is CASSFSRDMGEQYF.

This chain links TRBV7-2 with TRBJ1-3, with 8 bases fitting TRBD1. With V trimmed by 3 bases and J by 2 bases, 0 bases remained unmatched. This CDR3 contains 14 residues. The germline V gene has CDR1 SGHTA and CDR2 FQGNSA. The CDR3 loop is CASSLDRAGNTIYF. The CDR3 bases are TGTGCCAGCAGCTTGGACAGGGCTGGAAACACCATATATTTT.

The chain has TRBV12-5 and TRBJ1-3; no firm D call. The germline V gene encodes CDR1 LGHNT and CDR2 FRNRAP. V lost 7 bases and J 0 bases, leaving 13 bases between the germline ends. The CDR3 totals 15 residues. CDR3 nucleotide sequence: TGTGCTAGTGCCCCGGACGGCGGCTCTGGAAACACCATATATTTT. Protein sequence: CASAPDGGSGNTIYF.

V gene TRBV5-1 combines with J gene TRBJ1-3; 10 nucleotides agree with TRBD1. Trimming at V came to 1 base and at J to 3 bases, leaving 7 bases not matched to a gene. The V gene's germline CDR1 is SGHRS and CDR2 YFSETQ. The CDR3 has 17 amino acids. The CDR3 reads CASSLSGGQGIGNTIYF. The CDR3 coding sequence is TGCGCCAGCAGCTTGTCCGGGGGACAGGGGATTGGAAACACCATATATTTT. The variable domain in full, with the rest retrieved from reference TRBV5-1 and TRBJ1-3, is KAGVTQTPRYLIKTRGQQVTLSCSPISGHRSVSWYQQTPGQGLQFLFEYFSETQRNKGNFPGRFSGRQFSNSRSEMNVSTLELGDSALYLCASSLSGGQGIGNTIYFGEGSWLTVV.

This chain joins TRBV18 and TRBJ1-4; D not resolved. The ends were cut back, 2 bases at V and 7 bases at J, with 8 bases in the middle. The CDR3 totals 13 residues. Germline CDR1 is KGHSH and CDR2 is LQKENI. In nucleotides, the CDR3 is TGTGCCAGCTCACCATTGGGAGCTGAAAAACTGTTTTTT. It codes for CASSPLGAEKLFF.

This chain connects TRBV5-1 to TRBJ1-5, with D maybe TRBD1 (6 bases). The germline CDR1 and CDR2 sequences are SGHRS and YFSETQ. This CDR3 contains 14 residues. With 3 bases removed from V and 4 bases from J, the gap between germline ends came to 11 bases. CDR3 sequence reads: CASSSGQGNQPQHF. As DNA, the CDR3 is TGCGCCAGCAGCTCGGGGCAGGGGAATCAGCCCCAGCATTTT.

The chain joins TRBV18 to TRBJ1-2; the D gene is possibly TRBD1 (5 bases). Germline V gives CDR1 KGHSH, CDR2 LQKENI. The CDR3 spans 18 residues. V was clipped by 0 bases and J by 4 bases, with 21 bases between them. For the CDR3, the DNA is TGTGCCAGCTCACCACCGGAGGGACCCACAATGTGGGCCTATGGCTACACCTTC. It specifies CASSPPEGPTMWAYGYTF.

This chain links TRBV20-1 with TRBJ2-7, with D perhaps TRBD1 (6 bases). Germline CDR1 DFQATT, CDR2 SNEGSKA (reference sequence). Trimming left V 3 bases short and J 6 bases short, with 9 bases between. The CDR3 runs to 11 residues. This CDR3 is CSASQGGEQYF. The CDR3 DNA reads as TGCAGTGCTAGCCAAGGGGGCGAGCAGTACTTC.

The chain couples TRBV7-9 to TRBJ2-7; D gene uncertain. The length of the CDR3 is 15 residues. Per the germline V gene, CDR1 is SEHNR and CDR2 is FQNEAQ (reference sequence). The germline V and J ends were trimmed by 5 bases and 1 base, with 15 bases remaining between them. In DNA form, the CDR3 reads TGTGCCAGCAGCCCGTTCGGATTAGGTTCCTACGAGCAGTACTTC. This gives the protein CASSPFGLGSYEQYF. Based on the CDR3 plus reference TRBV7-9 and TRBJ2-7, the full variable domain is DTGVSQNPRHKITKRGQNVTFRCDPISEHNRLYWYRQTLGQGPEFLTYFQNEAQLEKSRLLSDRFSAERPKGSFSTLEIQRTEQGDSAMYLCASSPFGLGSYEQYFGPGTRLTVT.

The V and J genes are TRBV20-1 and TRBJ2-7, with 7 bases lining up with TRBD1. Trimming took 7 bases from V and 7 from J; bases not matched to a gene: 7. The CDR3 has 11 residues. Germline CDR1 and CDR2: DFQATT and SNEGSKA (reference sequence). This CDR3 reads CSGLTGYEQYF. The DNA of the CDR3 is TGCAGTGGCCTGACAGGGTATGAGCAGTACTTC.